The present T cell receptor (beta chain) was sequenced within a study of blood T cells in healthy people across ages. Study-wide results and limits: Bulk PBMC profiling left naive and antigen-experienced comparisons inconclusive. With naive T cell percentage, TCR beta diversity showed a strong correlation.

Roughly 10 milliliters of peripheral blood were drawn from each donor. Germline V CDR1 and CDR2: SGHTA, FQGNSA. This CDR3 is 14 amino acids long. Trimming pared 0 bases from V and 4 bases from J, leaving 9 bases between. Primed by a sample-barcoded 5' primer and a J-beta primer mix, a second PCR proceeded for 7 to 11 cycles. Each of the cDNA molecules was tagged by a template-switch adaptor with 12 random nucleotides. Each CDR3 protein gets one entry after TCRdb re-called the 5' RACE reads with MiXCR. The table has about 1 million distinct CDR3 sequences, 35% to 50% seen once. This clonotype was seen many times. The antigen is unknown.

The V call is TRBV7-2, the J call TRBJ2-5, with D possibly TRBD2 on 5 matching bases. The specimen sequenced was blood. The clonotype originates from an older woman in good health. CDR3 bases: TGTGCCAGCAGCTTAGCCTTTCGGGGAGAGACCCAGTACTTC. Encoded protein: CASSLAFRGETQYF.